These T cell receptor beta chains were read from a single sample in a study of cytomegalovirus exposure and HLA in healthy donors. Clones were sequenced by immunoSEQ multiplex PCR, and TCRdb holds only the in-frame ones, with some missing. The table records some 180,000 clones, over 65% of them present only once. The sequencing input was PBMCs. Receptors originate from a young man in good health and CMV-seronegative. CDR3s include the opening cysteine and the closing phenylalanine or tryptophan. A D gene is named only where the DNA matches it firmly. Clone size is shown for a subset of rows, as once, few, many or a class of expanded clone.

abundance	v_gene	j_gene	d_gene	CDR3aa	CDR3nt
few	TRBV12-5	TRBJ1-2	TRBD1	CASGWGQLFGYTF	TGTGCTAGTGGTTGGGGACAGCTGTTTGGCTACACCTTC
few	TRBV6-1	TRBJ2-7	TRBD2	CARSGTSGVEQYF	TGTGCCAGATCCGGGACTAGCGGGGTGGAGCAGTACTTC
once	TRBV7-8	TRBJ1-6	TRBD1	CASRSPGQGRSSSYNSPLHF	TGTGCCAGCAGGTCTCCGGGACAGGGACGCTCGAGCTCCTATAATTCACCCCTCCACTTT
-	TRBV5-1	TRBJ1-1	-	CASSLPGMNTEAFF	TGCGCCAGTAGCTTGCCAGGGATGAACACTGAAGCTTTCTTT
few	TRBV10-3	TRBJ1-1	TRBD1	CAITGQGDTEAFF	TGTGCCATCACGGGACAGGGAGACACTGAAGCTTTCTTT
-	TRBV10-3	TRBJ2-1	TRBD2	CAISVRVVLADDNEQFF	TGTGCCATCAGCGTCAGGGTAGTGCTAGCGGACGACAATGAGCAGTTCTTC
-	TRBV7-8	TRBJ2-7	-	CASSLVQGPSYEQYF	TGTGCCAGCAGCTTAGTACAGGGTCCCTCCTACGAGCAGTACTTC
-	TRBV12-5	TRBJ2-5	-	CASGPIDRSPLETQYF	TGTGCTAGTGGCCCGATCGACAGGAGCCCATTGGAGACCCAGTACTTC
-	TRBV19	TRBJ2-1	-	CASSHRDKQSSYNEQFF	TGTGCCAGTAGTCACCGGGACAAACAAAGCTCCTACAATGAGCAGTTCTTC
-	TRBV5-1	TRBJ2-5	-	CASSLGGAGKMGGTQYF	TGCGCCAGCAGCTTAGGCGGTGCGGGCAAAATGGGGGGGACCCAGTACTTC
-	TRBV5-1	TRBJ2-1	TRBD1	CASSTTGTGGYNEQFF	TGCGCCAGCAGCACAACCGGGACAGGGGGTTACAATGAGCAGTTCTTC
-	TRBV7-7	TRBJ2-5	TRBD2	CASSPGTSGRETQYF	TGTGCTAGCAGCCCAGGGACTAGCGGGAGGGAGACCCAGTACTTC
-	TRBV5-6	TRBJ2-2	TRBD2	CASSFGRGSTGELFF	TGTGCCAGCAGCTTCGGGCGGGGGAGCACCGGGGAGCTGTTTTTT
-	TRBV10-3	TRBJ1-5	TRBD1	CAISSGQWGQPQHF	TGTGCCATCAGTTCGGGACAGTGGGGACAGCCCCAGCATTTT
-	TRBV5-1	TRBJ2-5	TRBD2	CASSLALSLGTSGAQETQYF	TGCGCCAGCAGCTTGGCCCTGAGCCTGGGGACTAGCGGGGCCCAAGAGACCCAGTACTTC
few	TRBV5-1	TRBJ2-1	TRBD2	CASSPGLAGPNEQFF	TGCGCCAGCAGCCCGGGACTAGCGGGGCCCAATGAGCAGTTCTTC
-	TRBV30	TRBJ1-6	-	CAWSAAQGNNSPLHF	TGTGCCTGGAGTGCTGCGCAGGGTAATAATTCACCCCTCCACTTT
-	TRBV6-5	TRBJ1-1	-	CASTYRVGMNTEAFF	TGTGCCAGCACCTACAGGGTGGGGATGAACACTGAAGCTTTCTTT
-	TRBV4-1	TRBJ2-3	-	CASSHRDSSTDTQYF	TGCGCCAGCAGCCACCGGGACTCCAGCACAGATACGCAGTATTTT
-	TRBV29-1	TRBJ2-1	-	CSALRGTYNEQFF	TGCAGCGCACTCCGAGGGACCTACAATGAGCAGTTCTTC
-	TRBV2	TRBJ2-2	-	CASSGQLTGELFF	TGTGCCAGCAGCGGACAGCTCACCGGGGAGCTGTTTTTT
-	TRBV4-2	TRBJ1-2	TRBD1	CASSQDGPVGIRGSRYTF	TGTGCCAGCAGCCAAGATGGCCCAGTCGGGATCAGGGGGTCGCGCTACACCTTC
-	TRBV27	TRBJ2-1	TRBD2	CASRTSGSSYNEQFF	TGTGCCAGCAGGACTAGCGGGAGCTCCTACAATGAGCAGTTCTTC
-	TRBV4-2	TRBJ2-2	TRBD2	CASSPTSGGISFGELFF	TGTGCCAGCAGCCCCACTAGCGGGGGAATTTCTTTCGGGGAGCTGTTTTTT
-	TRBV7-8	TRBJ2-7	-	CASSVEGFSYEQYF	TGTGCCAGCAGCGTGGAGGGGTTCTCCTACGAGCAGTACTTC
-	TRBV6-6	TRBJ2-7	-	CASSYEAAYYEQYF	TGTGCCAGCAGTTACGAGGCGGCTTACTACGAGCAGTACTTC
-	TRBV6-1	TRBJ2-2	TRBD1	CASSAPRTGPGELFF	TGTGCCAGCAGTGCCCCCAGGACAGGGCCCGGGGAGCTGTTTTTT
-	TRBV4-3	TRBJ2-5	-	CAGSQDTSQETQYF	TGCGCCGGCAGCCAAGATACTAGCCAAGAGACCCAGTACTTC
-	TRBV28	TRBJ1-1	-	CASSLYGRTEAFF	TGTGCCAGCAGTTTATATGGGAGGACTGAAGCTTTCTTT
few	TRBV11-2	TRBJ2-2	TRBD2	CASSLPTGTTGELFF	TGTGCCAGCAGCTTACCCACCGGGACTACTGGGGAGCTGTTTTTT
-	TRBV19	TRBJ1-1	-	CASSIQFMNTEAFF	TGTGCCAGTAGTATTCAGTTTATGAACACTGAAGCTTTCTTT
-	TRBV27	TRBJ1-4	TRBD1	CASSSLPGGAPTNEKLFF	TGTGCCAGCAGTTCTCTCCCAGGGGGCGCCCCAACTAATGAAAAACTGTTTTTT
-	TRBV27	TRBJ1-1	-	CASSSDPGWRPSDTEAFF	TGTGCCAGCAGTTCCGACCCGGGCTGGAGGCCCTCGGACACTGAAGCTTTCTTT
-	TRBV4-3	TRBJ2-2	-	CASSQGDPGDTGELFF	TGCGCCAGCAGCCAAGGTGACCCGGGGGACACCGGGGAGCTGTTTTTT
-	TRBV18	TRBJ1-6	-	CASSHQKHNSPLHF	TGTGCCAGCTCACACCAGAAACATAATTCACCCCTCCACTTT
-	TRBV29-1	TRBJ2-5	TRBD2	CSVEDRWRGVEETQYF	TGCAGCGTTGAAGATCGGTGGCGGGGGGTCGAAGAGACCCAGTACTTC
-	TRBV7-2	TRBJ2-7	TRBD2	CASSALAGVPRAEYF	TGTGCCAGCAGCGCATTAGCGGGAGTTCCAAGGGCGGAGTACTTC
once	TRBV5-8	TRBJ2-3	-	CASSLGHLYTTDTQYF	TGTGCCAGCAGCTTGGGACATCTATATACCACAGATACGCAGTATTTT
-	TRBV6-5	TRBJ1-5	TRBD1	CASRRTGGNQPQHF	TGTGCCAGCAGGCGAACAGGGGGCAATCAGCCCCAGCATTTT
-	TRBV9	TRBJ2-1	TRBD1	CASSVGQGVNEQFF	TGTGCCAGCAGCGTAGGTCAGGGGGTTAATGAGCAGTTCTTC
-	TRBV4-3	TRBJ1-3	-	CASSQEGEGSGNTIYF	TGCGCCAGCAGCCAAGAAGGGGAGGGCTCTGGAAACACCATATATTTT
once	TRBV6-5	TRBJ2-2	-	CASSYSTSGSTGELFF	TGTGCCAGCAGTTACTCGACGTCGGGAAGCACCGGGGAGCTGTTTTTT
-	TRBV28	TRBJ1-6	TRBD1	CASSAPGQGQGPLHF	TGTGCCAGCAGCGCCCCGGGACAGGGGCAGGGACCCCTCCACTTT
-	TRBV7-9	TRBJ1-4	TRBD1	CASSSQGLLAEKLFF	TGTGCCAGCAGCTCACAGGGGCTTTTGGCTGAAAAACTGTTTTTT
-	TRBV6-6	TRBJ1-1	TRBD1	CASSSTGYTEAFF	TGTGCCAGCAGTTCGACAGGGTACACTGAAGCTTTCTTT
-	TRBV6-1	TRBJ1-1	TRBD1	CASSERQGTEAFF	TGTGCCAGCAGTGAACGACAGGGCACTGAAGCTTTCTTT
-	TRBV7-2	TRBJ2-2	-	CASSLYPSGSTGELFF	TGTGCCAGCAGCTTATATCCTTCAGGGTCCACCGGGGAGCTGTTTTTT
once	TRBV9	TRBJ2-7	TRBD1	CASSLTAGGYEQYF	TGTGCCAGCAGCCTAACGGCAGGGGGATACGAGCAGTACTTC
-	TRBV4-1	TRBJ1-1	-	CASSQDSGYTEAFF	TGCGCCAGCAGCCAAGATTCGGGGTATACTGAAGCTTTCTTT
-	TRBV9	TRBJ2-3	-	CASSVSSAGTQYF	TGTGCCAGCAGCGTTTCCTCTGCGGGTACGCAGTATTTT
-	TRBV7-2	TRBJ2-2	TRBD2	CASSFVRGVGTGELFF	TGTGCCAGCAGCTTCGTGCGGGGGGTTGGTACCGGGGAGCTGTTTTTT
-	TRBV4-3	TRBJ1-1	-	CASSHLIGVANTEAFF	TGCGCCAGCAGCCATCTAATCGGGGTTGCGAACACTGAAGCTTTCTTT
-	TRBV6-5	TRBJ1-2	-	CASSFQVDYGYTF	TGTGCCAGCAGTTTCCAGGTAGACTATGGCTACACCTTC
few	TRBV27	TRBJ2-5	-	CASSRVFPNRGGSQETQYF	TGTGCCAGCAGCCGGGTGTTCCCAAACAGGGGGGGATCCCAAGAGACCCAGTACTTC